The clone carrying this TCR beta chain has more than one count but fewer than ten. Antigen unknown. The V gene lost 5 bases and the J gene lost 2 bases, with 13 bases spanning the gap. CDR3 length: 14 amino acids. Germline lookup yields CDR1 SGHRS and CDR2 YFSETQ. The source of the sample is a study of cytomegalovirus exposure and HLA in healthy donors. Study information: A data release that came early held tens of millions of unique TCRs from HLA-typed donors.

Points from the study as a whole: Prior analysis indicated that the majority of TCR beta V segments exhibited productivity approximately 87% or approximately 30% of the time. Later, an analysis found that common viral pathogens appeared to be linked with several of the most significant clusters. As confirmed in vitro, a few CMV-associated chains were specific for CMV antigens.

The PCR made use of 60 Vbeta and 13 Jbeta primers. TCRdb's table, derived via immunoSEQ multiplex PCR, lists solely in-frame clones and lacks some. The sample shows 200,000 to 250,000 clones, around 81% of them seen only once. This chain connects TRBV5-1 to TRBJ1-2; D remains unclear. The TCR originated in a woman aged 55-69 years in good health and CMV-seropositive. Sequences were obtained from PBMCs. CDR3 bases: TGCGCCAGCAGGGGTCCGCGGTGGAACTATGGCTACACCTTC. It translates to CASRGPRWNYGYTF.